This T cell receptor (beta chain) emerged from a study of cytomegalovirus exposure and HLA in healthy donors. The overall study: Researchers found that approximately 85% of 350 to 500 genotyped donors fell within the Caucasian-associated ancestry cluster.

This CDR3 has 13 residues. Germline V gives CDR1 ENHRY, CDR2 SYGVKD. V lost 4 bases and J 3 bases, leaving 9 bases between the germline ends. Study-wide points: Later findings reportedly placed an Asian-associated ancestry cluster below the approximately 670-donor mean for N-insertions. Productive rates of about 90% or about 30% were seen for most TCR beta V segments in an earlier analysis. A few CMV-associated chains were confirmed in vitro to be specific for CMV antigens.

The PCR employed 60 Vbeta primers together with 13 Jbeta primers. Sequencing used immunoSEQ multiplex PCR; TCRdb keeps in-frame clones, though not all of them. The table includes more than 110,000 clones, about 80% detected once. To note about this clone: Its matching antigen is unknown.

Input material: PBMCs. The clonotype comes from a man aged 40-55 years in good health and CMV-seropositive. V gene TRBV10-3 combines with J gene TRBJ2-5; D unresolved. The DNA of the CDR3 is TGTGCCATCAGTGCTCGGCAGGAAGAGACCCAGTACTTC. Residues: CAISARQEETQYF.